Each of the 14 T cell receptor beta chains below was sequenced from the same sample in a study of shared clonotypes between healthy human individuals. Naive CD8 isolation took CD45RO-negative cells positively selected for CCR7 and excluded terminally differentiated effector memory CD45RA+ cells. TCRdb's copy holds only in-frame clones and misses some; the assay was immunoSEQ multiplex PCR. The sample has roughly 810,000 clones; roughly 96% are singletons. The sequencing sample was made of naive CD8+ T cells sorted from blood. The receptors were sampled from a man aged 30 to 45 in good health.

This chain joins TRBV6-6 and TRBJ1-4, with D perhaps matching TRBD1 (5 bases). Germline V gene sequence: CDR1 MNHNY, CDR2 SVGAGI (reference sequence). Trimming took off 5 bases at V and 8 bases at J, with 18 bases between the two ends. CDR3 size: 15 residues. CDR3 loop: CASSPNRAGLEKLFF. Here the CDR3 DNA reads TGTGCCAGCAGTCCTAATCGGGCAGGGCTAGAAAAACTGTTTTTT.

For this clone: The junction departs from the called germline gene at one end, perhaps through a read error. V is TRBV7-7 and J is TRBJ2-7; the match to TRBD1 covers 7 bases. The CDR3 consists of 13 residues. Germline CDR1 and CDR2: SSHAT and FNYEAQ (reference sequence). This CDR3 reads CASSPGTDYEQYF. CDR3 nucleotides: TGTGCTAGCAGCCCCGGGACAGACTACGAGCAGTACTTC.

The chain links TRBV11-2 to TRBJ2-3; 13 bases match TRBD2. Germline trimming cut 6 bases from V and 5 bases from J; bases unmatched to any gene: 14. This CDR3 contains 18 residues. Germline CDR1 SGHAT, CDR2 FQNNGV. CDR3 DNA sequence: TGTGCCAGCAGATTACTAGCGGGAGGGCCATTTCTTCAAGATACGCAGTATTTT. The encoded protein is CASRLLAGGPFLQDTQYF.

V and J are TRBV4-3 and TRBJ1-2, with a tentative D call TRBD1 (6 bases). Germline values: CDR1 LGHNA, CDR2 YSLEER. The CDR3 is made up of 15 amino acids. The V end was cut by 4 bases, the J end by 1 base, with 13 bases between. The CDR3 protein is CASSPGVSDNYGYTF. CDR3 coding DNA: TGCGCCAGCAGCCCAGGGGTGTCAGATAACTATGGCTACACCTTC.

Notes on this clone: A read error may produce the germline difference seen at one junction end. The chain combines TRBV5-1 with TRBJ2-5; TRBD2 is a possible D gene (5 bases). Per germline, CDR1 SGHRS and CDR2 YFSETQ. The CDR3 sequence is 16 residues long. The CDR3 protein is CASSARDAYREETQYF. CDR3 in DNA: TGCGCCAGCAGCGCCCGAGACGCCTACCGGGAAGAGACCCAATACTTC.

The chain is built from TRBV9 and TRBJ2-7, with TRBD1 identical over 8 bases. Unmatched junction bases numbered 11, after V lost 0 bases and J lost 6 bases. Germline V gene data show CDR1 as SGDLS and CDR2 as YYNGEE. The length of the CDR3 is 16 residues. The chain's CDR3 is CASSVEAGTGLVEQYF. CDR3 DNA: TGTGCCAGCAGCGTAGAGGCGGGGACAGGCTTGGTCGAGCAGTACTTC. Filled out from reference TRBV9 and TRBJ2-7, the complete variable domain reads DSGVTQTPKHLITATGQRVTLRCSPRSGDLSVYWYQQSLDQGLQFLIQYYNGEERAKGNILERFSAQQFPDLHSELNLSSLELGDSALYFCASSVEAGTGLVEQYFGPGTRLTVT.

V is TRBV6-6 and J is TRBJ2-3; D might be TRBD1 or TRBD2, each matching 5 bases. Per the germline V gene, CDR1 is MNHNY and CDR2 is SVGAGI (reference sequence). The CDR3 is made up of 15 amino acids. The ends were cut back, 5 bases at V and 1 base at J, with 13 bases in the middle. CDR3 sequence: CASSILGGGTDTQYF. CDR3 coding DNA: TGTGCCAGCAGTATCCTTGGGGGAGGCACAGATACGCAGTATTTT.

V and J are TRBV9 and TRBJ1-1; 8 positions match TRBD1. The CDR3 spans 15 residues. V gave up 4 bases and J gave up 0 bases; unmatched junction bases: 5. CDR1 is SGDLS, CDR2 YYNGEE, per germline. The CDR3 sequence is CASSPRTGLNTEAFF. CDR3 in DNA: TGTGCCAGCAGCCCTCGGACAGGGTTGAACACTGAAGCTTTCTTT.

The V gene is TRBV7-9, the J gene TRBJ2-1, with D possibly matching TRBD1 (6 bases). CDR1 and CDR2 (germline): SEHNR, FQNEAQ (reference sequence). The CDR3 sequence is 16 residues long. V lost 4 bases and J lost 1, with 14 bases in between. The CDR3 loop is CASSSSAGTSYNEQFF. CDR3 bases: TGTGCCAGCAGCTCCAGCGCCGGGACATCCTACAATGAGCAGTTCTTC.

This clone occurred once. The CDR3 region is CASSQGLAGNTQYF. CDR3 DNA sequence: TGTGCCAGCAGCCAGGGACTAGCGGGTAATACGCAGTATTTT. This rearrangement joins TRBV13 to TRBJ2-3, with 12 bases that match TRBD2. With 5 bases clipped from V and 7 bases from J, the junction kept 4 bases outside the gene matches. CDR1 and CDR2 from the germline V gene are PRHDT and FYEKMQ (reference sequence). This CDR3 is built from 14 residues.

The chain combines TRBV10-3 with TRBJ1-2, with D hard to call. CDR3 length equals 13 residues. Trimming took off 7 bases at V and 0 bases at J, with 9 bases between the two ends. Per germline, CDR1 ENHRY and CDR2 SYGVKD. The DNA for the CDR3 is TGTGCCATCACGGAAGGGACTAACTATGGCTACACCTTC. Protein sequence: CAITEGTNYGYTF.

The chain carries TRBV27 and TRBJ1-2, with D unclear. The CDR3 totals 15 residues. The germline CDR1 and CDR2 sequences are MNHEY and SMNVEV (reference sequence). V was trimmed by 8 bases and J by 2 bases, leaving 18 bases between them. The CDR3 sequence: CASHPGVGENYGYTF. The CDR3 region has the DNA TGTGCCAGCCATCCAGGTGTGGGAGAAAACTATGGCTACACCTTC.

The rearrangement joins TRBV28 to TRBJ1-5, with D perhaps TRBD1 (5 bases). The CDR3 contains 17 residues. Trimming stripped 3 bases from V and 0 bases from J, with 15 bases between. Germline loops: CDR1 MDHEN, CDR2 SYDVKM. DNA of the CDR3: TGTGCCAGCAGTTTTGGACGGGGACCTTATAGCAATCAGCCCCAGCATTTT. Translation: CASSFGRGPYSNQPQHF.

The chain uses TRBV7-9 and TRBJ1-4, with D tentatively TRBD1 (5 bases). V was shortened by 6 bases and J by 8 bases, with 19 bases between the two germline ends. The CDR3 runs 15 residues. Germline lookup yields CDR1 SEHNR and CDR2 FQNEAQ (reference sequence). The CDR3 is CASRPPTGVVEKLFF. Written as DNA, the CDR3 is TGTGCCAGCAGGCCTCCGACGGGGGTAGTGGAAAAACTGTTTTTT. The entire variable domain, with the rest obtained from reference TRBV7-9 and TRBJ1-4, is as follows: DTGVSQNPRHKITKRGQNVTFRCDPISEHNRLYWYRQTLGQGPEFLTYFQNEAQLEKSRLLSDRFSAERPKGSFSTLEIQRTEQGDSAMYLCASRPPTGVVEKLFFGSGTQLSVL.